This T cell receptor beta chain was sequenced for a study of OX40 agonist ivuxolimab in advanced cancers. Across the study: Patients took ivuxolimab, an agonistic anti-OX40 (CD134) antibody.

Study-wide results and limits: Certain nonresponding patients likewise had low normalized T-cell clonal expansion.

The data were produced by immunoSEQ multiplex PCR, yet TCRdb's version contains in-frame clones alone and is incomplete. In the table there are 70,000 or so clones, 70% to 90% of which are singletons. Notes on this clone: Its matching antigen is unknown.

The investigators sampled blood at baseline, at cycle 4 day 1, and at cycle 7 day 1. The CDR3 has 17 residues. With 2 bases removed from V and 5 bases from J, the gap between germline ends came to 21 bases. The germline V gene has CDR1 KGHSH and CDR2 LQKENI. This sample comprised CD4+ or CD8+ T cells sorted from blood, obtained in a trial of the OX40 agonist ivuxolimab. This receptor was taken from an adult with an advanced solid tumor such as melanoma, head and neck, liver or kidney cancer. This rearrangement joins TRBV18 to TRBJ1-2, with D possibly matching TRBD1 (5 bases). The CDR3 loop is CASSPNVIGVGAYGYTF. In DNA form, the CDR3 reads TGTGCCAGCTCACCAAACGTTATCGGAGTTGGGGCTTATGGCTACACCTTC. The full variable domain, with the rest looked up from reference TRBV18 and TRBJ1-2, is NAGVMQNPRHLVRRRGQEARLRCSPMKGHSHVYWYRQLPEEGLKFMVYLQKENIIDESGMPKERFSAEFPKEGPSILRIQQVVRGDSAAYFCASSPNVIGVGAYGYTFGSGTRLTVV.